Here is one T cell receptor beta chain with its context. The data originate from a study of blood T cell repertoires in COVID-19. In the study overall: The cDNA or gDNA used as material had been derived from T cells, B-cell-depleted T cells, or PBMCs.

Under the authors' procedure: Scientists estimated how many nucleated cells there were by amplifying reference gene primers. Here immunoSEQ multiplex PCR was the method, and the copy in TCRdb shows in-frame clones only, minus some. That table is the source of V, J and clone size, and D and trimming were worked out from the DNA. The table has about 180,000 clones, about 85% seen once. Those enrolled in Seattle joined during active infection and were followed longitudinally afterward. This CDR3 contains 13 residues. Looked up from germline, CDR1 is ENHRY and CDR2 is SYGVKD. V lost 4 bases and J lost 4, with 8 bases in between.

The specimen was peripheral blood. This receptor was identified in a woman in her fifties or sixties with COVID-19, enrolled during active disease. The genes are TRBV10-3 and TRBJ2-1, with D perhaps TRBD1 (6 bases). CDR3 in DNA: TGTGCCATCAGTGCCGGACAGTACAATGAGCAGTTCTTC. This gives the protein CAISAGQYNEQFF.